This T cell receptor (beta chain) was found in a study of a mutant IDH1 vaccine in newly diagnosed glioma. Study summary: Patients were given eight vaccinations, scheduled in weeks 1, 3, 5, 7, 11, 15, 19 and 23. Those enrolled had earlier been treated with radiotherapy, temozolomide, or both, mostly both. Among treated patients, about 62% were male and about 38% female, and mean age was around 40 years.

Time point noted: week 11, during vaccination. Topical imiquimod was applied with each vaccine dose, which held 300 ug of mutant IDH1 20-mer peptide. Tumors from donors were new WHO grade 3 or 4 IDH1-mutant astrocytomas with ATRX loss. Comments on this clone: Antigen specificity is unknown.

Libraries were prepared by immunoSEQ multiplex PCR; TCRdb keeps only in-frame clonotypes and omits some of them. Among 60,000 or so clones listed, roughly 90% were seen once. CDR1 is SGHVS and CDR2 is FQNEAQ in the germline V gene. Trimming removed 5 bases from V and 4 bases from J, with 15 bases in between. This CDR3 spans 15 amino acids. The chain has TRBV7-8 and TRBJ2-1; D unclear. Here the sequenced sample was PBMCs, taken from a glioma patient whose treatment included an IDH1 peptide vaccine. The origin of this receptor is a middle-aged man with glioma. CDR3 sequence: CASSIFSISYNEQFF. The CDR3 DNA is TGTGCCAGCAGCATATTTAGCATCTCATACAATGAGCAGTTCTTC.